The rows below give T cell receptor beta chains drawn from one sample of a study of shared clonotypes between healthy human individuals. Repertoires were generated with immunoSEQ multiplex PCR, while TCRdb's copy carries only in-frame clones and drops some. The sample contains more than 2,000,000 clones, more than 80% of which appear only once. The sequencing input was naive CD4+ T cells sorted from blood. All receptors come from a young man in good health. Each CDR3 is given with its conserved first and last residue. The D gene is left open where the match is weak. The listing skips clone size in some rows; elsewhere it reads once, few, many or a size class.

DNA: TGTGCCAGCAGTTTCTTGTCTAGCGGGGGGGGCACAGATACGCAGTATTTT
CDR3: CASSFLSSGGGTDTQYF
D: TRBD2
size: once
J: TRBJ2-3
V: TRBV27

DNA: TGTGCCAGCTCTCCCGTCCCGACCCAAGCTTTCTTT
CDR3: CASSPVPTQAFF
D: -
size: -
J: TRBJ1-1
V: TRBV18

DNA: TGCAGCGCCTCGACAGGGGTGTACGAGCAGTACTTC
CDR3: CSASTGVYEQYF
D: TRBD1
size: -
J: TRBJ2-7
V: TRBV29-1

DNA: TGTGCCAGCAGTGAAGTGGTCATGGACAGAACATTAGCAGATACGCAGTATTTT
CDR3: CASSEVVMDRTLADTQYF
D: -
size: -
J: TRBJ2-3
V: TRBV2

DNA: TGTGCCAGCAGCTTAGGTGACAGGTCTGGAAACACCATATATTTT
CDR3: CASSLGDRSGNTIYF
D: -
size: -
J: TRBJ1-3
V: TRBV7-9

DNA: TGTGCCAGCAGTTTTCGGCCCACAGGGGATGGCTACACCTTC
CDR3: CASSFRPTGDGYTF
D: TRBD1
size: -
J: TRBJ1-2
V: TRBV6-6

DNA: TGTGCCACCAGCAGGGGGTATTTCACAGATACGCAGTATTTT
CDR3: CATSRGYFTDTQYF
D: -
size: -
J: TRBJ2-3
V: TRBV15

DNA: TGTGCCATCAGTGAGTCGCTCGACTATGGCTACACCTTC
CDR3: CAISESLDYGYTF
D: -
size: -
J: TRBJ1-2
V: TRBV10-3

DNA: TGCAGCGTTGAAGGGAACAGGGGCGCCGGGGAGCTGTTTTTT
CDR3: CSVEGNRGAGELFF
D: TRBD1
size: once
J: TRBJ2-2
V: TRBV29-1

DNA: TGTGCCACCAGCGGAGCAGGGATGGGAGGTCGACACACCATATATTTT
CDR3: CATSGAGMGGRHTIYF
D: -
size: -
J: TRBJ1-3
V: TRBV15

DNA: TGTGCCAGCGCAGGGGGCGCAGACTATGGCTACACCTTC
CDR3: CASAGGADYGYTF
D: TRBD1
size: -
J: TRBJ1-2
V: TRBV18

DNA: TGTGCCAGCAGCGCCCTACAGGGATTCACAGATACGCAGTATTTT
CDR3: CASSALQGFTDTQYF
D: -
size: -
J: TRBJ2-3
V: TRBV11-2

DNA: TGTGCCAGCTCCCGGCTAGCGGGGAAAGAGACCCAGTACTTC
CDR3: CASSRLAGKETQYF
D: TRBD2
size: -
J: TRBJ2-5
V: TRBV18

DNA: TGTGCCAGCAGTGCCGGGACTAGGATTGACACCGGGGAGCTGTTTTTT
CDR3: CASSAGTRIDTGELFF
D: TRBD2
size: -
J: TRBJ2-2
V: TRBV2

DNA: TGTGCCAGCAGCTTAGGAGGGGCAGAGAACACTGAAGCTTTCTTT
CDR3: CASSLGGAENTEAFF
D: -
size: -
J: TRBJ1-1
V: TRBV7-2

DNA: TGCGCCAGCAGTGAGTCTGGTGAGCAGTTCTTC
CDR3: CASSESGEQFF
D: -
size: -
J: TRBJ2-1
V: TRBV10-1

DNA: TGCAGCGTTGAACCCCGCCTGGCGGGCACTGAAGCTTTCTTT
CDR3: CSVEPRLAGTEAFF
D: -
size: -
J: TRBJ1-1
V: TRBV29-1

DNA: TGTGCCAGCAGAGCAGGGATGGGCAATCAGCCCCAGCATTTT
CDR3: CASRAGMGNQPQHF
D: -
size: few
J: TRBJ1-5
V: TRBV6-1

DNA: TGTGCCAGCAGCATCACTAGCGGGGGGCCGAACACCGGGGAGCTGTTTTTT
CDR3: CASSITSGGPNTGELFF
D: TRBD2
size: once
J: TRBJ2-2
V: TRBV7-6

DNA: TGTGCCAGCAGCTTAGGGTCCCCCAGCGCGGGGGAGCAGTACTTC
CDR3: CASSLGSPSAGEQYF
D: -
size: -
J: TRBJ2-7
V: TRBV7-2

DNA: TGTGCCTGGATTAGGAATTTCAATGAGCAGTTCTTC
CDR3: CAWIRNFNEQFF
D: -
size: -
J: TRBJ2-1
V: TRBV30

DNA: TGTGCCAGCAGCTCTGACAGGGTTAGAGGCGGCTACACCTTC
CDR3: CASSSDRVRGGYTF
D: TRBD1
size: -
J: TRBJ1-2
V: TRBV11-2

DNA: TGTGCCAGCAGCTTAGGCCAGGGGGCGTCGGGCTACGAGCAGTACTTC
CDR3: CASSLGQGASGYEQYF
D: TRBD1
size: -
J: TRBJ2-7
V: TRBV7-9

DNA: TGTGCCAGCAGCTTGGATGGGACTGGCTGGGCGGCCCAGTACTTC
CDR3: CASSLDGTGWAAQYF
D: -
size: once
J: TRBJ2-5
V: TRBV5-4

DNA: TGCGCCAGCAGCCAAGTTAGCGGGGATACGCAGTATTTT
CDR3: CASSQVSGDTQYF
D: TRBD2
size: -
J: TRBJ2-3
V: TRBV4-3

DNA: TGTGCCAGCAGTGATACGACCCACCACACCGGGGAGCTGTTTTTT
CDR3: CASSDTTHHTGELFF
D: -
size: -
J: TRBJ2-2
V: TRBV6-4

DNA: TGTGCCATCAGTGCGGGACAGGGATTAGGGCAGCCCCAGCATTTT
CDR3: CAISAGQGLGQPQHF
D: TRBD1
size: -
J: TRBJ1-5
V: TRBV10-3

DNA: TGTGCCAGCAGCTTAGGAGGGAGGAGGACTGAAGCTTTCTTT
CDR3: CASSLGGRRTEAFF
D: -
size: -
J: TRBJ1-1
V: TRBV7-8

DNA: TGTGCCAGCAGCTTAGATGGGGGGAGGGTTGGCACTGAAGCTTTCTTT
CDR3: CASSLDGGRVGTEAFF
D: -
size: -
J: TRBJ1-1
V: TRBV7-2

DNA: TGTGCCAGCAGCTTATGGGCGGGGAGCACAGATACGCAGTATTTT
CDR3: CASSLWAGSTDTQYF
D: -
size: -
J: TRBJ2-3
V: TRBV7-9

DNA: TGCGCCAGCAGTCCCCTACGGAGCGGGAGTTCCTCCGAGCAGTACTTC
CDR3: CASSPLRSGSSSEQYF
D: TRBD2
size: -
J: TRBJ2-7
V: TRBV10-1

DNA: TGTGCCAGCTCACCACTGGGATCCTATGGGGGACAGGGGATCACAGATACGCAGTATTTT
CDR3: CASSPLGSYGGQGITDTQYF
D: TRBD1
size: -
J: TRBJ2-3
V: TRBV18

DNA: TGTGCCAGCTCACCCTCCGGCAGGGACGGCACTGAAGCTTTCTTT
CDR3: CASSPSGRDGTEAFF
D: -
size: -
J: TRBJ1-1
V: TRBV18

DNA: TGTGCCAGTAGAGGACGGGGACTAGCGGGAACCTACGAGCAGTACTTC
CDR3: CASRGRGLAGTYEQYF
D: TRBD2
size: -
J: TRBJ2-7
V: TRBV19

DNA: TGTGCCAGCAGCGTTGGAAACGGGCTAGCGGCGGCAGATACGCAGTATTTT
CDR3: CASSVGNGLAAADTQYF
D: TRBD2
size: -
J: TRBJ2-3
V: TRBV9

DNA: TGTGCCGTCGGGACTCCCAAAGGAAACACCATATATTTT
CDR3: CAVGTPKGNTIYF
D: -
size: -
J: TRBJ1-3
V: TRBV10-3

DNA: TGCGCCAGCAGCTTGGAAGGGGGCGCCGGGCAGCCCCAGCATTTT
CDR3: CASSLEGGAGQPQHF
D: TRBD1
size: -
J: TRBJ1-5
V: TRBV5-1

DNA: TGTGCCAGCAGCCTAGGATCAGCGGGGGGGAATGAGCAGTTCTTC
CDR3: CASSLGSAGGNEQFF
D: TRBD2
size: -
J: TRBJ2-1
V: TRBV7-2

DNA: TGTGCCTGGAGGGGAAGGGGTGAGCAGTTCTTC
CDR3: CAWRGRGEQFF
D: -
size: once
J: TRBJ2-1
V: TRBV30

DNA: TGTGCCAGTAGTATTTATGGGACAGGGAAGGGCGGGGAGCTGTTTTTT
CDR3: CASSIYGTGKGGELFF
D: TRBD1
size: -
J: TRBJ2-2
V: TRBV19

DNA: TGCGCCAGCAGCTTGGGCGGGCCTCCGACAGATACGCAGTATTTT
CDR3: CASSLGGPPTDTQYF
D: -
size: -
J: TRBJ2-3
V: TRBV5-1

DNA: TGCGCCAGCAGCTTGGGACAACTCACAGATACGCAGTATTTT
CDR3: CASSLGQLTDTQYF
D: -
size: -
J: TRBJ2-3
V: TRBV5-1

DNA: TGTGCCAGCAGTGTTGAGGGTTCGGACTATGGCTACACCTTC
CDR3: CASSVEGSDYGYTF
D: -
size: -
J: TRBJ1-2
V: TRBV2

DNA: TGTGCCAGCAGCCCTCCGAGAGGGCGACCCTCCTACGAGCAGTACTTC
CDR3: CASSPPRGRPSYEQYF
D: -
size: -
J: TRBJ2-7
V: TRBV13

DNA: TGTGCCAGCAGTCGACAGGGGGCGTCATCCGAGCAGTTCTTC
CDR3: CASSRQGASSEQFF
D: TRBD1
size: few
J: TRBJ2-1
V: TRBV27

DNA: TGTGCCAGCAGTTATTTGGTTTTCGGGTCACCCCTCCACTTT
CDR3: CASSYLVFGSPLHF
D: -
size: few
J: TRBJ1-6
V: TRBV6-5

DNA: TGCGCCAGCAGCTTTCAGAACACTGAAGCTTTCTTT
CDR3: CASSFQNTEAFF
D: -
size: few
J: TRBJ1-1
V: TRBV5-1